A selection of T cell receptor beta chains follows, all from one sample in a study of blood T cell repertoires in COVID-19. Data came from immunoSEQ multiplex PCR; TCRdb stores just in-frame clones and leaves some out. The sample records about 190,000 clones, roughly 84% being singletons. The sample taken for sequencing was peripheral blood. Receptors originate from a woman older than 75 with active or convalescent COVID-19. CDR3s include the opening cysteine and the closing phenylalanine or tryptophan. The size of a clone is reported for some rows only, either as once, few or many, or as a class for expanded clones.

cdr3_aa: CSVRTGRNTEAFF
j_call: TRBJ1-1
clone_size: NA
cdr3_length: 13
v_call: TRBV29-1

cdr3_aa: CASSPGGSYYGYTF
j_call: TRBJ1-2
clone_size: NA
cdr3_length: 14
v_call: TRBV7-2

cdr3_aa: CATASDREEKAFF
j_call: TRBJ1-1
clone_size: NA
cdr3_length: 13
v_call: TRBV7-3

cdr3_aa: CASSLTGLAGDNEQFF
j_call: TRBJ2-1
clone_size: once
cdr3_length: 16
v_call: TRBV11-3

cdr3_aa: CASSQDRVSPLHF
j_call: TRBJ1-6
clone_size: NA
cdr3_length: 13
v_call: TRBV14

cdr3_aa: CASSYRGLLYEQYF
j_call: TRBJ2-7
clone_size: once
cdr3_length: 14
v_call: TRBV19

cdr3_aa: CANPESPIAGYGYTF
j_call: TRBJ1-2
clone_size: once
cdr3_length: 15
v_call: TRBV5-8

cdr3_aa: CAIRGGQEEETQYF
j_call: TRBJ2-5
clone_size: NA
cdr3_length: 14
v_call: TRBV10-3

cdr3_aa: CASVAGTPDGNTEAFF
j_call: TRBJ1-1
clone_size: NA
cdr3_length: 16
v_call: TRBV28

cdr3_aa: CASSLGTGDEQYF
j_call: TRBJ2-7
clone_size: NA
cdr3_length: 13
v_call: TRBV7-9

cdr3_aa: CASSGPGGGGELFF
j_call: TRBJ2-2
clone_size: NA
cdr3_length: 14
v_call: TRBV28

cdr3_aa: CASSPRTSGAYEQYF
j_call: TRBJ2-7
clone_size: once
cdr3_length: 15
v_call: TRBV11-2

cdr3_aa: CASSLTGVTGELFF
j_call: TRBJ2-2
clone_size: NA
cdr3_length: 14
v_call: TRBV9

cdr3_aa: CASSLRAGNTEAFF
j_call: TRBJ1-1
clone_size: NA
cdr3_length: 14
v_call: TRBV5-1

cdr3_aa: CASSPFGTGSGANVLTF
j_call: TRBJ2-6
clone_size: NA
cdr3_length: 17
v_call: TRBV7-3

cdr3_aa: CASSQDGAGNQETQYF
j_call: TRBJ2-5
clone_size: NA
cdr3_length: 16
v_call: TRBV4-2

cdr3_aa: CASSYGQGGTEAFF
j_call: TRBJ1-1
clone_size: NA
cdr3_length: 14
v_call: TRBV6-5

cdr3_aa: CASSEGQVTYNEQFF
j_call: TRBJ2-1
clone_size: few
cdr3_length: 15
v_call: TRBV2

cdr3_aa: CATGQVLSGNTIYF
j_call: TRBJ1-3
clone_size: few
cdr3_length: 14
v_call: TRBV19

cdr3_aa: CASSYPTGVGQPQHF
j_call: TRBJ1-5
clone_size: NA
cdr3_length: 15
v_call: TRBV6-2/TRBV6-3

cdr3_aa: CASSLLAGGLGNEQFF
j_call: TRBJ2-1
clone_size: NA
cdr3_length: 16
v_call: TRBV11-2

cdr3_aa: CASGGQGRWKPQHF
j_call: TRBJ1-5
clone_size: few
cdr3_length: 14
v_call: TRBV21-1

cdr3_aa: CASSLQGAFHNEQFF
j_call: TRBJ2-1
clone_size: NA
cdr3_length: 15
v_call: TRBV5-1

cdr3_aa: CSVAGGRNYGYTF
j_call: TRBJ1-2
clone_size: once
cdr3_length: 13
v_call: TRBV29-1

cdr3_aa: CASSLRWKEASGNTIYF
j_call: TRBJ1-3
clone_size: NA
cdr3_length: 17
v_call: TRBV7-2

cdr3_aa: CASSVTGSYEQYF
j_call: TRBJ2-7
clone_size: NA
cdr3_length: 13
v_call: TRBV9

cdr3_aa: CASNHWGTYGYTF
j_call: TRBJ1-2
clone_size: NA
cdr3_length: 13
v_call: TRBV11-2

cdr3_aa: CAWSSPTGIQPQHF
j_call: TRBJ1-5
clone_size: NA
cdr3_length: 14
v_call: TRBV30

cdr3_aa: CASSQGLVGDTQYF
j_call: TRBJ2-3
clone_size: NA
cdr3_length: 14
v_call: TRBV3-1/TRBV3-2

cdr3_aa: CASSLINNEQFF
j_call: TRBJ2-1
clone_size: NA
cdr3_length: 12
v_call: TRBV7-9

cdr3_aa: CASSLYFRTGFGEQYF
j_call: TRBJ2-7
clone_size: NA
cdr3_length: 16
v_call: TRBV28

cdr3_aa: CASSLTPGQAYYGYTF
j_call: TRBJ1-2
clone_size: NA
cdr3_length: 16
v_call: TRBV5-1

cdr3_aa: CASSPTDRTNTEAFF
j_call: TRBJ1-1
clone_size: once
cdr3_length: 15
v_call: TRBV11-3

cdr3_aa: CASSQSPHRANYGYTF
j_call: TRBJ1-2
clone_size: NA
cdr3_length: 16
v_call: TRBV4-2

cdr3_aa: CASSSIGGSTDTQYF
j_call: TRBJ2-3
clone_size: NA
cdr3_length: 15
v_call: TRBV5-1